This T cell receptor beta chain was identified during a study of T cells in Graves' hyperthyroidism and ophthalmopathy. Study-wide context: Specimen type is peripheral blood, collected at initial diagnosis prior to any treatment.

It was considered stable Graves' hyperthyroidism when ophthalmopathy did not progress within 18 months. Each 10 ml fresh peripheral blood draw supplied the PBMCs. General study points: Most clonotypes expanded in the thyroid (above 0.001) were also present in blood.

The CDR3 extends over 14 amino acids. V lost 6 bases and J 0 bases, leaving 10 bases between the germline ends. Germline CDR1 MGHRA, CDR2 YSYEKL. This clonotype was picked up a small number of times. What it binds is unknown. Authors of the study amplified TCR beta CDR3 regions from RNA transcripts. Primed by the HTBI set, a first-round RT-PCR was run on the TCR CDR3. Using its own MiXCR run on the multiplex PCR reads, TCRdb lists one record per CDR3 protein. The data hold 600,000 to 900,000 distinct CDR3 sequences, with approximately 16% observed a single time. Sequencing used blood. The receptor was derived from a man between 18 and 35 years old with Graves' hyperthyroidism. The J gene is TRBJ2-3, the V gene TRBV4-1; no clear D. The CDR3 loop is CASRRTESTDTQYF. The CDR3 DNA follows: TGCGCCAGCAGAAGGACGGAGAGCACAGATACGCAGTATTTT.